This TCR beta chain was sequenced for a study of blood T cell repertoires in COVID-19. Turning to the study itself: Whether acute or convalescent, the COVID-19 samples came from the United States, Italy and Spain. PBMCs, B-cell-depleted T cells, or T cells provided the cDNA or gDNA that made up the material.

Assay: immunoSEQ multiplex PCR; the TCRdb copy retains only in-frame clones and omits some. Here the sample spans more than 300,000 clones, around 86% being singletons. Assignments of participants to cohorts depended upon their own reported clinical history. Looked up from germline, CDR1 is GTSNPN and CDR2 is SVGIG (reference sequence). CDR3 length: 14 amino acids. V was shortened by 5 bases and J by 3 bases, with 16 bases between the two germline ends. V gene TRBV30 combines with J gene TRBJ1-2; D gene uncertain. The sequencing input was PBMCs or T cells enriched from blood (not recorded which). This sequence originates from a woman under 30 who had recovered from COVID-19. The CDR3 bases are TGTGCCTGGGCCCGGCCAGGCTTAGACTATGGCTACACCTTC. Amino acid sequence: CAWARPGLDYGYTF.